This T cell receptor beta chain originates from a study of blood T cell repertoires in COVID-19. Across the study: The cDNA or gDNA used as material had been derived from T cells, B-cell-depleted T cells, or PBMCs.

Generated by immunoSEQ multiplex PCR, the TCRdb table keeps only in-frame clones and is missing some. Of around 60,000 clones in the sample, around 83% were seen once. Per the germline V gene, CDR1 is LGHNA and CDR2 is YNFKEQ. The CDR3 contains 16 residues. The trim removed 0 bases at V and 5 bases at J, leaving 6 bases unmatched. This clone was detected once. Seattle enrolled patients during active infection and tracked them longitudinally. This receptor was identified in a man aged 45-65 years with COVID-19, enrolled during active disease. Sequencing was done on a sample of peripheral blood. The chain recombines TRBV4-2 with TRBJ1-4, with 7 bases fitting TRBD1. This CDR3 is CASSQDPGQLNEKLFF. CDR3 DNA: TGTGCCAGCAGCCAAGATCCGGGACAGCTGAATGAAAAACTGTTTTTT.